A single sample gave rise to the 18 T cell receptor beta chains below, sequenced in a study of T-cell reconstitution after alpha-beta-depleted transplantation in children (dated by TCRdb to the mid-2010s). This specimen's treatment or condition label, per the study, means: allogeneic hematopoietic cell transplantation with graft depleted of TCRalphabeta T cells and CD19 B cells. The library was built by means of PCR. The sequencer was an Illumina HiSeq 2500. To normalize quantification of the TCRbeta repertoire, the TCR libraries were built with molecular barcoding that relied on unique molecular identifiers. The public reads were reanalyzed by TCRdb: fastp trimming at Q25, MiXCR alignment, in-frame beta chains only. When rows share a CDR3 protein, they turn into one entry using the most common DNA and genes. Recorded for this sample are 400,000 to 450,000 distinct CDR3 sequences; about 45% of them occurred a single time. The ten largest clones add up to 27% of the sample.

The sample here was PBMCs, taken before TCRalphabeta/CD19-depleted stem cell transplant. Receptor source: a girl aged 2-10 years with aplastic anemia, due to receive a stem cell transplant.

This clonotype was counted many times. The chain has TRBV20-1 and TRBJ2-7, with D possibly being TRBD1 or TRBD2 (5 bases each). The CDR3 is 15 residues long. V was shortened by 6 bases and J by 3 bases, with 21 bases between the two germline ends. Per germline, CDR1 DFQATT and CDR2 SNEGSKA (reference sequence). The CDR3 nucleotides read TGCAGTGCACGGAGTACCGGGACCCGTCGCTACGAGCAGTACTTC. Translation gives CSARSTGTRRYEQYF.

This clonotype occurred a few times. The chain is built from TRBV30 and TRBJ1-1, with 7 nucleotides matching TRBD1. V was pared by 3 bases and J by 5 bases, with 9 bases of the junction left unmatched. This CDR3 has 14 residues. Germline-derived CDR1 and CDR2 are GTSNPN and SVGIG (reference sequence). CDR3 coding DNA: TGTGCCTGGAGGGGGGAGGGGGCGGGAACTGAAGCTTTCTTT. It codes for CAWRGEGAGTEAFF.

This CDR3 reads CATSRHLQETQYF. In DNA, the CDR3 is TGTGCCACCAGCAGGCACCTACAAGAGACCCAGTACTTC. This sequence joins TRBV15 and TRBJ2-5; D remains unclear. The length of the CDR3 is 13 residues. The V gene's germline CDR1 is LNHNV and CDR2 YYDKDF (reference sequence). V dropped 3 bases and J dropped 2 bases, with 7 bases sitting between them.

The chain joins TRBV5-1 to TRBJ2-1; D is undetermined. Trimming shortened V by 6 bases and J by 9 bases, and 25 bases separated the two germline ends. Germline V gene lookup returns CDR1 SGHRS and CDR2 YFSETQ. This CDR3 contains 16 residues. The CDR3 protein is CASTYQFVYEPGEQFF. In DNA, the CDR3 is TGCGCCAGCACCTACCAATTTGTCTACGAGCCTGGTGAGCAGTTCTTC.

DNA of the CDR3: TGTGCCAGCAGCCTTGACAGGACAGGGGGCGCCAGCTGGAACACTGAAGCTTTCTTT. Protein product: CASSLDRTGGASWNTEAFF. The genes are TRBV4-2 and TRBJ1-1, with 11 positions matching TRBD1. Germline V CDR1 and CDR2: LGHNA, YNFKEQ. CDR3 length: 19 amino acids. J gave up 1 base and V 4 bases, and 14 bases lay outside the gene matches.

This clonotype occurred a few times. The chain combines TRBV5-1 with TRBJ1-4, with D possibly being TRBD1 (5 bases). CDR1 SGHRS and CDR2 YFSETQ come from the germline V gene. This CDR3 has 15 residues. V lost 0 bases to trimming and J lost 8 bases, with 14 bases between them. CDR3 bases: TGCGCCAGCAGCTTGGGAAGTCAGGGTCGAGAAAAACTGTTTTTT. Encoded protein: CASSLGSQGREKLFF.

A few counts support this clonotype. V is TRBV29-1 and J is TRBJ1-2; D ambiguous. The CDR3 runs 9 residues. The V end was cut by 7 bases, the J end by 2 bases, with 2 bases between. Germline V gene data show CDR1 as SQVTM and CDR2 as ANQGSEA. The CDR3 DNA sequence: TGCAGCGAGAACTATGGCTACACCTTC. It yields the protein CSENYGYTF.

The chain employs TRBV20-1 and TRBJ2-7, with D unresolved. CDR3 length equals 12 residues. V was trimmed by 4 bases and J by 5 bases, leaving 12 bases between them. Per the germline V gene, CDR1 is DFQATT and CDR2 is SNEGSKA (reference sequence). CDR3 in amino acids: CSAMDGRNEQYF. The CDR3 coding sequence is TGCAGTGCTATGGATGGGCGGAACGAGCAGTACTTC.

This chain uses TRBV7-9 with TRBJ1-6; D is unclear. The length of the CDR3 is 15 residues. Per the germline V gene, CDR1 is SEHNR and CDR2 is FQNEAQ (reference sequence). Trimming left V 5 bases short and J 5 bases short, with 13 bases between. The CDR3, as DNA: TGTGCCAGCAGCCCCCAGGACGGTAATAATTCACCCCTCCACTTT. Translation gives CASSPQDGNNSPLHF.

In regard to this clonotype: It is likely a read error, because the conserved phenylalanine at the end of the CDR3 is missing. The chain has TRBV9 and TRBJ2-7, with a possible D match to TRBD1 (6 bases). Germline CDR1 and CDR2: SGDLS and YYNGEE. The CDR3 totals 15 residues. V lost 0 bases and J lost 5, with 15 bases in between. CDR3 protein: CASSVGGSGVDEQYS. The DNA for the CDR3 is TGTGCCAGCAGCGTAGGGGGGTCAGGGGTGGACGAGCAGTACTCC.

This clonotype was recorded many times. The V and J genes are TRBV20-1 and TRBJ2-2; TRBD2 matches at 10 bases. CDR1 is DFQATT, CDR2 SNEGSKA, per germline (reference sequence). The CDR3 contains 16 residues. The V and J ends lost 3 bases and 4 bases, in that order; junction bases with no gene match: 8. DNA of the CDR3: TGCAGTGCTAGGGGCGTCAGCGGGAGGGCCACCGGGGAGCTGTTTTTT. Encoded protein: CSARGVSGRATGELFF.

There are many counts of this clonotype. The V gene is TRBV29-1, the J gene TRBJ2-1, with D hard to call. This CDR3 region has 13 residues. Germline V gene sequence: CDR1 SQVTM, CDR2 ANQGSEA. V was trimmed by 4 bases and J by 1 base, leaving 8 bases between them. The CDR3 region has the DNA TGCAGCGTTGTAGGCCGGTCCTACAATGAGCAGTTCTTC. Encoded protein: CSVVGRSYNEQFF.

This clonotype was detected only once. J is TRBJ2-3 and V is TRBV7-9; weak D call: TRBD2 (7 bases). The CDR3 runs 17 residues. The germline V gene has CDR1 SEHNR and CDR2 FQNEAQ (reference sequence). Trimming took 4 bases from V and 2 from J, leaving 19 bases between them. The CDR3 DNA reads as TGTGCCAGCAGCTCCGGGGAGGGGGTAAGGGACACAGATACGCAGTATTTT. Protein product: CASSSGEGVRDTDTQYF. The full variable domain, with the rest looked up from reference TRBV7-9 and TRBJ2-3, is DTGVSQNPRHKITKRGQNVTFRCDPISEHNRLYWYRQTLGQGPEFLTYFQNEAQLEKSRLLSDRFSAERPKGSFSTLEIQRTEQGDSAMYLCASSSGEGVRDTDTQYFGPGTRLTVL.

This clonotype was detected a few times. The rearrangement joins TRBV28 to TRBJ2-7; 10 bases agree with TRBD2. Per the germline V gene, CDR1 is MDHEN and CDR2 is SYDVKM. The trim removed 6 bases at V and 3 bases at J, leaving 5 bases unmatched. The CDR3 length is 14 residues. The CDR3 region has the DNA TGTGCCAGCAGCCTACTAGCGGGATACTACGAGCAGTACTTC. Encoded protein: CASSLLAGYYEQYF.

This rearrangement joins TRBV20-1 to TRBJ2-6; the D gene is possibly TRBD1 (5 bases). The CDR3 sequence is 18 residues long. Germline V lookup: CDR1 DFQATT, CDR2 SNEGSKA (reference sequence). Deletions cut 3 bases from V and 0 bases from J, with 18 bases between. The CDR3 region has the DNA TGCAGTGCTAGTGTGGGGCTAGGGTATCGCTCTGGGGCCAACGTCCTGACTTTC. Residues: CSASVGLGYRSGANVLTF.

DNA for the CDR3: TGTGCCAGCTCACTTGAAGCTTTCTTT. It yields the protein CASSLEAFF. The chain employs TRBV18 and TRBJ1-1; no clear D. Germline CDR1 is KGHSH and CDR2 is LQKENI. The CDR3 consists of 9 residues. Trimming removed 4 bases from V and 7 bases from J, with 1 base in between.

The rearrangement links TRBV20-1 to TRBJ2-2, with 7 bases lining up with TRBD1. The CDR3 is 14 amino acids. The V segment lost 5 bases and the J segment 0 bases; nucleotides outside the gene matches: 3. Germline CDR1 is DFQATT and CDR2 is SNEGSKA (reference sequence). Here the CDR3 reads CSAPDRANTGELFF. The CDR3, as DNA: TGCAGTGCTCCCGACAGGGCGAACACCGGGGAGCTGTTTTTT.

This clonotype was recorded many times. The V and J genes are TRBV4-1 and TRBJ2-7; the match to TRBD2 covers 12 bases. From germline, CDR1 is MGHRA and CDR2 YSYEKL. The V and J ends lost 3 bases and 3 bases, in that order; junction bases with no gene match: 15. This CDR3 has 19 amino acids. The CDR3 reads CASSHRRGQGGLAGYEQYF. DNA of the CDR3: TGCGCCAGCAGCCATCGAAGGGGGCAGGGGGGACTAGCGGGCTACGAGCAGTACTTC.